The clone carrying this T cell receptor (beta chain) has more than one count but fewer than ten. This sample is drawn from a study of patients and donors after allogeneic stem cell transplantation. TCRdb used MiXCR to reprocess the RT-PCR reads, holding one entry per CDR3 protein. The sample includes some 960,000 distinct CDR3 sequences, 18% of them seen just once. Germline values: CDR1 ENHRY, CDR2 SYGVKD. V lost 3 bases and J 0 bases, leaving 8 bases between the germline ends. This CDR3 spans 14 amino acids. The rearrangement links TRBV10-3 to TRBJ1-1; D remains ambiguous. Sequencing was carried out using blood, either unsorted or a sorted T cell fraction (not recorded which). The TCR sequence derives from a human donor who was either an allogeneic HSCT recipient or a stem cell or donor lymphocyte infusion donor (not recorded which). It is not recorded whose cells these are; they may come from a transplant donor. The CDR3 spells CAISERDLNTEAFF. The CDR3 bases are TGTGCCATCAGTGAACGGGATCTGAACACTGAAGCTTTCTTT.